These 28 T cell receptor beta chains share one sample of origin, sequenced in a study of blood T cell repertoires in COVID-19. TCRdb's table, derived via immunoSEQ multiplex PCR, lists solely in-frame clones and lacks some. The profile shows roughly 300,000 clones, about 90% of them singletons. The sequenced sample was PBMCs or T cells enriched from blood (not recorded which). Receptors originate from a woman younger than 45 who had recovered from COVID-19.

The chain joins TRBV27 to TRBJ1-1; no firm D call. Germline CDR1 and CDR2: MNHEY and SMNVEV (reference sequence). The CDR3 extends over 15 amino acids. V was cut by 5 bases and J by 1 base, with 14 bases left in between. CDR3 nucleotides: TGTGCCAGCAGTCCCCGCCGGGGTGGGAACACTGAAGCTTTCTTT. Its protein is CASSPRRGGNTEAFF.

The gene calls are TRBV9 and TRBJ2-1; D unresolved. There are 13 residues in the CDR3. Trimming pared 0 bases from V and 5 bases from J, leaving 6 bases between. In germline, CDR1 is SGDLS, CDR2 YYNGEE. This chain's CDR3 is CASSVARDNEQFF. In DNA, the CDR3 is TGTGCCAGCAGCGTAGCTCGTGACAATGAGCAGTTCTTC.

CDR3 amino acids: CSATTHYEQYF. Here the CDR3 DNA reads TGCAGTGCTACGACACACTACGAGCAGTACTTC. The chain links TRBV20-1 to TRBJ2-7, with D hard to call. Looked up from germline, CDR1 is DFQATT and CDR2 is SNEGSKA (reference sequence). The CDR3 sequence is 11 residues long. The V gene lost 4 bases and the J gene lost 3 bases, with 7 bases spanning the gap.

The V gene is TRBV6-5, the J gene TRBJ1-2; D is possibly TRBD1 (6 bases). V dropped 8 bases and J dropped 4 bases, with 14 bases sitting between them. CDR1 and CDR2 from the germline V gene are MNHEY and SVGAGI. This CDR3 comprises 13 residues. The CDR3 sequence: CASSIEQGYGYTF. In DNA form, the CDR3 reads TGTGCCAGCTCAATAGAACAGGGCTATGGCTACACCTTC.

This clone was observed once. This chain links TRBV19 with TRBJ1-1; D is unclear. Looked up from germline, CDR1 is LNHDA and CDR2 is SQIVND (reference sequence). The CDR3 length is 17 residues. With 7 bases removed from V and 4 bases from J, the gap between germline ends came to 25 bases. The CDR3 reads CASKVGGGFQLSTEAFF. DNA for the CDR3: TGTGCCAGTAAGGTCGGAGGTGGGTTTCAGCTTAGCACTGAAGCTTTCTTT.

The genes are TRBV7-2 and TRBJ2-7; 7 positions match TRBD1. CDR1 and CDR2 (germline): SGHTA, FQGNSA. J lost 5 bases, V lost 4 bases, and 8 bases had no gene match. The CDR3 is 14 amino acids. Written as DNA, the CDR3 is TGTGCCAGCAGCTACCCAGACAGGGTCGACGAGCAGTACTTC. Protein sequence: CASSYPDRVDEQYF.

This clone showed up just a few times. The chain employs TRBV5-4 and TRBJ2-7; 10 nucleotides agree with TRBD1. V dropped 3 bases and J dropped 3; count of bases not matched to a gene: 3. Germline CDR1 reads SGHNT; CDR2 reads YYREEE (reference sequence). The CDR3 extends over 14 amino acids. The CDR3 DNA follows: TGTGCCAGCAGCTACCGGGACAGGGGCTACGAGCAGTACTTC. It translates to CASSYRDRGYEQYF.

This clone has only one observation. This chain joins TRBV5-1 and TRBJ2-6; perhaps TRBD1 as D (6 bases). Germline V gene data show CDR1 as SGHRS and CDR2 as YFSETQ. The CDR3 sequence is 15 residues long. Trimming left V 2 bases short and J 4 bases short, with 10 bases between. The CDR3 sequence: CASSFTGLGANVLTF. CDR3 nucleotides: TGCGCCAGCAGCTTCACAGGGTTAGGGGCCAACGTCCTGACTTTC. The whole variable domain, filled in from reference TRBV5-1 and TRBJ2-6, reads KAGVTQTPRYLIKTRGQQVTLSCSPISGHRSVSWYQQTPGQGLQFLFEYFSETQRNKGNFPGRFSGRQFSNSRSEMNVSTLELGDSALYLCASSFTGLGANVLTFGAGSRLTVL.

Comments on this clone: Additional DNA sequences in this sample encode the identical CDR3. This chain's CDR3 is CASSDRGSYGYTF. CDR3 DNA sequence: TGTGCCAGCAGTGACAGGGGCTCCTATGGCTACACCTTC. V and J are TRBV2 and TRBJ1-2; D is possibly TRBD1 (6 bases). CDR1 and CDR2 (germline): SNHLY, FYNNEI. The CDR3 extends over 13 amino acids. V gave up 3 bases and J gave up 4 bases, with 9 bases separating them.

This chain connects TRBV19 to TRBJ2-5; D not resolved. CDR3 length: 13 residues. Trimming took 1 base from V and 5 from J, leaving 8 bases between them. Germline V lookup: CDR1 LNHDA, CDR2 SQIVND (reference sequence). The CDR3 DNA reads TGTGCCAGTAGTATAGCACTCAGGGAGACCCAGTACTTC. Translating it yields CASSIALRETQYF.

The rearrangement joins TRBV4-1 to TRBJ2-5, with 10 nucleotides matching TRBD1. The CDR3 runs 16 residues. Germline V lookup: CDR1 MGHRA, CDR2 YSYEKL. Losses at the gene ends were 2 bases for V and 0 bases for J; bases not matched to a gene: 3. CDR3 sequence: CASSQMGQGYQETQYF. As DNA, the CDR3 is TGCGCCAGCAGCCAAATGGGACAGGGGTACCAAGAGACCCAGTACTTC.

This chain links TRBV11-2 with TRBJ1-3; D call uncertain. The CDR3 extends over 16 amino acids. V dropped 3 bases and J dropped 4 bases, with 16 bases sitting between them. Germline V gene data show CDR1 as SGHAT and CDR2 as FQNNGV. This CDR3 reads CASSFSPSGGGNTIYF. In DNA, the CDR3 is TGTGCCAGCAGCTTTAGCCCCTCGGGAGGCGGAAACACCATATATTTT. Using reference TRBV11-2 and TRBJ1-3 for the parts outside the CDR3, the full variable domain is EAGVAQSPRYKIIEKRQSVAFWCNPISGHATLYWYQQILGQGPKLLIQFQNNGVVDDSQLPKDRFSAERLKGVDSTLKIQPAKLEDSAVYLCASSFSPSGGGNTIYFGEGSWLTVV.

The genes are TRBV7-2 and TRBJ1-1; D gene ambiguous. V lost 2 bases to trimming and J lost 1 base, with 8 bases between them. The CDR3 has 14 residues. Germline V gives CDR1 SGHTA, CDR2 FQGNSA. In DNA form, the CDR3 reads TGTGCCAGCAGCTTAAATCCAGGGAACACTGAAGCTTTCTTT. It encodes CASSLNPGNTEAFF.

V usage is TRBV4-1 and J usage is TRBJ1-1; D may be TRBD1 (6 bases). Germline CDR1 MGHRA, CDR2 YSYEKL. There are 19 residues in the CDR3. The ends were cut back, 10 bases at V and 2 bases at J, with 32 bases in the middle. CDR3: CAIPQQGVGPHSFNTEAFF. In nucleotides, the CDR3 is TGCGCCATCCCACAACAGGGTGTGGGACCCCACTCCTTCAACACTGAAGCTTTCTTT.

The chain employs TRBV6-5 and TRBJ2-7; 7 nucleotides align to TRBD1. CDR1 and CDR2 (germline): MNHEY, SVGAGI. The CDR3 length is 14 residues. Unmatched junction bases numbered 10, after V lost 8 bases and J lost 3 bases. The CDR3 DNA reads TGTGCCAGCCAAAACACAGGGGATATCTACGAGCAGTACTTC. Translating gives CASQNTGDIYEQYF.

The chain employs TRBV7-2 and TRBJ1-3; a weak D match, TRBD1 (5 bases). Germline CDR1 and CDR2: SGHTA and FQGNSA. Trimming pared 1 base from V and 4 bases from J, leaving 11 bases between. The CDR3 is 15 residues long. CDR3 sequence (DNA): TGTGCCAGCAGCTTAGAGGGGCTCGGGGGAAACACCATATATTTT. Its protein is CASSLEGLGGNTIYF.

In this sample, this clone turned up a few times. The chain is built from TRBV7-3 and TRBJ1-1; 7 bases fit TRBD1. With 5 bases clipped from V and 4 bases from J, the junction kept 7 bases outside the gene matches. The CDR3 is made up of 14 amino acids. Germline V gene data show CDR1 as SGHTA and CDR2 as FQGTGA. The CDR3 here is CASSVTGTATEAFF. CDR3 sequence (DNA): TGTGCCAGCAGCGTGACAGGGACCGCCACTGAAGCTTTCTTT.

This chain joins TRBV4-2 and TRBJ1-1, with TRBD1 identical over 7 bases. The trim removed 8 bases at V and 0 bases at J, leaving 9 bases unmatched. The CDR3 is 15 residues long. From germline, CDR1 is LGHNA and CDR2 YNFKEQ. CDR3 nucleotide sequence: TGTGCCAGCGGACGGGACAGCGGAATGAACACTGAAGCTTTCTTT. Translating gives CASGRDSGMNTEAFF.

The J gene is TRBJ1-5, the V gene TRBV19, with D hard to call. Germline V CDR1 and CDR2: LNHDA, SQIVND (reference sequence). CDR3 length: 16 amino acids. With 4 bases removed from V and 0 bases from J, the gap between germline ends came to 13 bases. CDR3 nucleotides: TGTGCCAGTAGTACGCCGGGGAATAATAGCAATCAGCCCCAGCATTTT. This codes for CASSTPGNNSNQPQHF.

This chain connects TRBV2 to TRBJ1-5; perhaps TRBD1 as D (5 bases). There are 15 residues in the CDR3. Trimming stripped 6 bases from V and 0 bases from J, with 12 bases between. Germline CDR1 SNHLY, CDR2 FYNNEI. The chain's CDR3 is CASSVNRPSNQPQHF. For the CDR3, the DNA is TGTGCCAGCAGCGTGAACAGGCCTAGCAATCAGCCCCAGCATTTT.

The chain carries TRBV5-4 and TRBJ2-3, with D possibly being TRBD1 (6 bases). The CDR3 covers 16 residues. CDR1 and CDR2 (germline): SGHNT, YYREEE (reference sequence). V lost 2 bases and J lost 3, with 16 bases in between. The CDR3 protein is CASSLIRGASTDTQYF. The CDR3 DNA is TGTGCCAGCAGCTTAATCAGGGGCGCAAGTACAGATACGCAGTATTTT.

V gene TRBV2 combines with J gene TRBJ2-3; 7 nucleotides agree with TRBD2. The V gene's germline CDR1 is SNHLY and CDR2 FYNNEI. The CDR3 has 14 amino acids. Germline trimming cut 4 bases from V and 1 base from J; bases unmatched to any gene: 2. Written as DNA, the CDR3 is TGTGCCAGCAGTGCCCGGGGGGGCACAGATACGCAGTATTTT. This gives the protein CASSARGGTDTQYF.

V is TRBV11-2 and J is TRBJ2-1, with TRBD2 matching 10 bases. This CDR3 is built from 15 residues. J gave up 7 bases and V 5 bases, and 8 bases lay outside the gene matches. Germline lookup yields CDR1 SGHAT and CDR2 FQNNGV. CDR3 nucleotide sequence: TGTGCCAGCAGCCGAACTAGCGGGGAAACGAATGAGCAGTTCTTC. Protein sequence: CASSRTSGETNEQFF.

This clone was detected only a few times. The junction departs from germline at one end; a sequencing error may be responsible. The CDR3 is CASSLVQGYISPLHF. The DNA of the CDR3 is TGTGCCAGCAGTTTGGTACAGGGGTATATTTCACCCCTCCACTTT. The V call is TRBV28, the J call TRBJ1-6; 7 nucleotides agree with TRBD1. This CDR3 comprises 15 residues. CDR1 and CDR2 from the germline V gene are MDHEN and SYDVKM. Full variable domain (outside the CDR3, taken from reference TRBV28 and TRBJ1-6): DVKVTQSSRYLVKRTGEKVFLECVQDMDHENMFWYRQDPGLGLRLIYFSYDVKMKEKGDIPEGYSVSREKKERFSLILESASTNQTSMYLCASSLVQGYISPLHFGNGTRLTVT.

This chain uses TRBV4-1 with TRBJ2-7; 9 positions match TRBD1. J was trimmed by 2 bases and V by 10 bases; bases with no gene match: 6. The CDR3 has 13 residues. Germline V gene lookup returns CDR1 MGHRA and CDR2 YSYEKL. The CDR3 here is CAILDRGTYEQYF. CDR3 nucleotide sequence: TGCGCCATCCTAGACAGGGGGACCTACGAGCAGTACTTC.

The chain recombines TRBV30 with TRBJ2-7; no clear D gene. This CDR3 is 11 amino acids long. V shed 3 bases and J shed 6 bases, with 9 bases lying between them. From germline, CDR1 is GTSNPN and CDR2 SVGIG (reference sequence). The CDR3: CAWSLEVEQYF. DNA for the CDR3: TGTGCCTGGAGCCTAGAGGTCGAGCAGTACTTC.

V usage is TRBV4-3 and J usage is TRBJ2-3, with 10 bases fitting TRBD2. The CDR3 sequence is 15 residues long. Germline V lookup: CDR1 LGHNA, CDR2 YSLEER. The trim removed 8 bases at V and 1 base at J, leaving 6 bases unmatched. CDR3 sequence: CASGRTSGGTDTQYF. The CDR3, as DNA: TGCGCCAGCGGGAGGACTAGCGGCGGCACAGATACGCAGTATTTT.

The V and J genes are TRBV7-9 and TRBJ1-1, with no clear D. Germline V gene sequence: CDR1 SEHNR, CDR2 FQNEAQ (reference sequence). This CDR3 comprises 12 residues. Deletions cut 7 bases from V and 1 base from J, with 7 bases between. The CDR3 here is CASTNRNTEAFF. CDR3 nucleotides: TGTGCCAGCACCAACAGGAACACTGAAGCTTTCTTT.